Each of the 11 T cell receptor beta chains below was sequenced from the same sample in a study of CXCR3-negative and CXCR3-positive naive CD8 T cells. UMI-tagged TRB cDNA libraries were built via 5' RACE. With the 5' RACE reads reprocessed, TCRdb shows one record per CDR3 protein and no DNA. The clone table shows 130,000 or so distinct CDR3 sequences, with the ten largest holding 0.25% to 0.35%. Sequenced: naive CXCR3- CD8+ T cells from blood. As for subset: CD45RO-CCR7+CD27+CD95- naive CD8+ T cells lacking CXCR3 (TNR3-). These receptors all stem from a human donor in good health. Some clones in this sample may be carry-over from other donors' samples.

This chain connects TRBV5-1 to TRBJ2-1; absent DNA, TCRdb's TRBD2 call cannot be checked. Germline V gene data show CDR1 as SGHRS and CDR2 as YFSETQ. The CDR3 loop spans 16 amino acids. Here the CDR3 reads CASSLLAGERDNEQFF.

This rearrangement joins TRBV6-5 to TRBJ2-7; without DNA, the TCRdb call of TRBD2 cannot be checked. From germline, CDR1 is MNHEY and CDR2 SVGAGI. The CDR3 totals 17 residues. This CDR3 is CASTPVGPAGVNYEQYF.

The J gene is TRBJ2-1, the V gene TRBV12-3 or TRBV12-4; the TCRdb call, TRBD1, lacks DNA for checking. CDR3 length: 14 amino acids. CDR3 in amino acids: CASSSPGFYNEQFF.

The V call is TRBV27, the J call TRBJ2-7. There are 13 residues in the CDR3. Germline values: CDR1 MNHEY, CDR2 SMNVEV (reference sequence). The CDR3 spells CASSSGSLYEQYF.

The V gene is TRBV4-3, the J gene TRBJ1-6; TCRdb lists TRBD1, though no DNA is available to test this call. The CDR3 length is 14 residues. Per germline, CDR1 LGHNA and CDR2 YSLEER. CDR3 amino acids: CASSQDTGFSPLHF.

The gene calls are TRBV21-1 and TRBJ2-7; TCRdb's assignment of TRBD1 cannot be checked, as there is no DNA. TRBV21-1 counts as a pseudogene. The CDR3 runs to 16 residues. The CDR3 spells CASSTRGELGFYEQYF.

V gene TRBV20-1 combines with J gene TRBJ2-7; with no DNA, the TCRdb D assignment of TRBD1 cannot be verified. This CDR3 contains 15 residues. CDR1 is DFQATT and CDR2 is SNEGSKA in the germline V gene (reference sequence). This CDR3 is CSARAPLLRHYEQYF.

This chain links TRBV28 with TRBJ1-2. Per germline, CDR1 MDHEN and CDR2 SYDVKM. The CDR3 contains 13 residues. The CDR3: CASKELLVDGYTF.

CDR3 in amino acids: CSARAGGPPTQYF. The chain recombines TRBV20-1 with TRBJ2-5; the TRBD2 assignment by TCRdb is unverifiable without DNA. The CDR3 contains 13 residues. The germline V gene encodes CDR1 DFQATT and CDR2 SNEGSKA (reference sequence).

CDR3 protein: CASSDRVHNEQFF. The V and J genes are TRBV2 and TRBJ2-1; TCRdb's D call of TRBD1 is untestable without DNA. The length of the CDR3 is 13 residues. Germline CDR1 is SNHLY and CDR2 is FYNNEI. The full variable domain, rest sourced from reference TRBV2 and TRBJ2-1, is EPEVTQTPSHQVTQMGQEVILRCVPISNHLYFYWYRQILGQKVEFLVSFYNNEISEKSEIFDDQFSVERPDGSNFTLKIRSTKLEDSAMYFCASSDRVHNEQFFGPGTRLTVL.

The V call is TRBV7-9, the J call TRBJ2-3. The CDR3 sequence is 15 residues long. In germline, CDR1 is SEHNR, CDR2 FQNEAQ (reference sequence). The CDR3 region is CASSVSAKTADTQYF. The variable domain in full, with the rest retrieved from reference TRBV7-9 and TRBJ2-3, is DTGVSQNPRHKITKRGQNVTFRCDPISEHNRLYWYRQTLGQGPEFLTYFQNEAQLEKSRLLSDRFSAERPKGSFSTLEIQRTEQGDSAMYLCASSVSAKTADTQYFGPGTRLTVL.